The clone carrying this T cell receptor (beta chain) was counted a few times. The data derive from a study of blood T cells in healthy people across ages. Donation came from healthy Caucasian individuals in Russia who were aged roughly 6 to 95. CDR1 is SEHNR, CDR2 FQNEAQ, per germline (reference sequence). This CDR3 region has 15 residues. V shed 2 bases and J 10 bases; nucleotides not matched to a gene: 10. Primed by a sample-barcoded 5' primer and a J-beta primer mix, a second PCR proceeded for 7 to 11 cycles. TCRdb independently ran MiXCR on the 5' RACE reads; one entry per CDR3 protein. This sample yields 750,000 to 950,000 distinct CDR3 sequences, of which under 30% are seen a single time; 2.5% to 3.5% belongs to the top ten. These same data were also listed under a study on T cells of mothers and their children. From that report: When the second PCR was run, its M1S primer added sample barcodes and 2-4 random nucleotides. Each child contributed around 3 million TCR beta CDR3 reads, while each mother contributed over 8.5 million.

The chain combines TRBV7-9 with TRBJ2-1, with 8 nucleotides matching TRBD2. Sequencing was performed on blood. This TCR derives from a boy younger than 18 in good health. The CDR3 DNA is TGTGCCAGCAGCTTAAGGAGCGGGGGAAGGGAAGAGCAGTTCTTC. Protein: CASSLRSGGREEQFF. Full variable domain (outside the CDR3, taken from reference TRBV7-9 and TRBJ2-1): DTGVSQNPRHKITKRGQNVTFRCDPISEHNRLYWYRQTLGQGPEFLTYFQNEAQLEKSRLLSDRFSAERPKGSFSTLEIQRTEQGDSAMYLCASSLRSGGREEQFFGPGTRLTVL.